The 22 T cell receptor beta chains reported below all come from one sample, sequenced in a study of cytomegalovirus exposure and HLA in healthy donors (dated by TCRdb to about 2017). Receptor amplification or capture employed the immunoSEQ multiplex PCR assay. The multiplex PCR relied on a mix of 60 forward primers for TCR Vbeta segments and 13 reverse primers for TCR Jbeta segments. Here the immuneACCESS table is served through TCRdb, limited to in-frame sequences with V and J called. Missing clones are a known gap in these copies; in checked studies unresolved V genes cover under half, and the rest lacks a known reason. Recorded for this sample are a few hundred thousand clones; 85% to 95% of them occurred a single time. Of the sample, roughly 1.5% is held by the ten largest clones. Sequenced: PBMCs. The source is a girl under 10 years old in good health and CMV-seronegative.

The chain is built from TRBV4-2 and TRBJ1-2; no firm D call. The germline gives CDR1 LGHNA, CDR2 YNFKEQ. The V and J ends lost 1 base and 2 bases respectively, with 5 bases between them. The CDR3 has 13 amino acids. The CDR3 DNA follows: TGTGCCAGCAGCCAAGGACTCAACTATGGCTACACCTTC. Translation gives CASSQGLNYGYTF.

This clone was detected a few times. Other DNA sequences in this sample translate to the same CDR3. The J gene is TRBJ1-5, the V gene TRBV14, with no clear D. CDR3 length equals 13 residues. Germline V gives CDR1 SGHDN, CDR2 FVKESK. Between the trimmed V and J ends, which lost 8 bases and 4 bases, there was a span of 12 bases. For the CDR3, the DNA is TGTGCCAGCTCCCCGGGAGGGAATCAGCCCCAGCATTTT. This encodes CASSPGGNQPQHF.

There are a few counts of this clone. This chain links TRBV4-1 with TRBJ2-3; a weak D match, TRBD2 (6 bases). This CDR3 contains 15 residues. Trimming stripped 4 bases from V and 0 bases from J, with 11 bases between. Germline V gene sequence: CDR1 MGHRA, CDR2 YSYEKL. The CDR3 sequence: CASSLLGGSTDTQYF. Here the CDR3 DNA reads TGCGCCAGCAGCCTTCTGGGGGGAAGCACAGATACGCAGTATTTT.

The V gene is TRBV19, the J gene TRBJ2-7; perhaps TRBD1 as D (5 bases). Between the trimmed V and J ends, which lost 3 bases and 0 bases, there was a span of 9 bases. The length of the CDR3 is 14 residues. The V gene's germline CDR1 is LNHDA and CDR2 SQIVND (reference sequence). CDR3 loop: CASSIGHSSYEQYF. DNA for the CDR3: TGTGCCAGTAGTATCGGACACAGCTCCTACGAGCAGTACTTC.

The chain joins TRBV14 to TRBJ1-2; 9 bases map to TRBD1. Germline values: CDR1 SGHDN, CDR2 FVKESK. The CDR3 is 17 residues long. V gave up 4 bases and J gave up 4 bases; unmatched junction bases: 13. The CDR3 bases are TGTGCCAGCAGCCTAGAGAAACAGGGGGCGAATGGCTATGGCTACACCTTC. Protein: CASSLEKQGANGYGYTF.

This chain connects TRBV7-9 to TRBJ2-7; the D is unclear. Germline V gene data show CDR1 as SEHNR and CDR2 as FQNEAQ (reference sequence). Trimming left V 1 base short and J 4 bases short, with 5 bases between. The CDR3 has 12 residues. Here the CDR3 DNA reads TGTGCCAGCAGCTTAGTCGGTTACGAGCAGTACTTC. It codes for CASSLVGYEQYF.

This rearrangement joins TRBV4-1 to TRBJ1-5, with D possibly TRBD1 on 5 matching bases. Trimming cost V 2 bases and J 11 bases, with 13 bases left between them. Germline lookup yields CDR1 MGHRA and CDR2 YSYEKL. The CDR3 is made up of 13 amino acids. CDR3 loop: CASSQMEGRAQHF. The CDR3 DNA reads TGCGCCAGCAGCCAAATGGAGGGGCGAGCCCAGCATTTT.

The CDR3 here is CASSVKGLADTQYF. CDR3 coding DNA: TGTGCCAGCAGCGTGAAAGGACTAGCAGATACGCAGTATTTT. The chain carries TRBV9 and TRBJ2-3, with 7 bases identical to TRBD2. Germline CDR1 reads SGDLS; CDR2 reads YYNGEE. Trimming at V came to 2 bases and at J to 4 bases, leaving 4 bases not matched to a gene. The CDR3 loop spans 14 amino acids.

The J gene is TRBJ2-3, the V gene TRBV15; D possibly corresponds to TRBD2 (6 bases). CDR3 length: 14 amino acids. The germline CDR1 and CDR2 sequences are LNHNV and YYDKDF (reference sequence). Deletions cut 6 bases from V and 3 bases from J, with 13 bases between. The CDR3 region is CATSVWRGTDTQYF. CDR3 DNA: TGTGCCACCAGTGTTTGGAGGGGTACAGATACGCAGTATTTT.

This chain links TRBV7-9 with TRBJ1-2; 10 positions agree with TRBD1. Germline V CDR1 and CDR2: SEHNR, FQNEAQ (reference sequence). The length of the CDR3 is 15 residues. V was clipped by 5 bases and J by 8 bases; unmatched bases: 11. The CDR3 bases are TGTGCCAGCAGCCAAGATTGGACAGGGGGAGAAGGCTACACCTTC. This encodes CASSQDWTGGEGYTF.

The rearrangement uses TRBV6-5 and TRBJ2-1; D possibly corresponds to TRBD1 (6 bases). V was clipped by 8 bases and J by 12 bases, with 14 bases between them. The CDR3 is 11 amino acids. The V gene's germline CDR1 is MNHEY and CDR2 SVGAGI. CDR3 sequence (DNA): TGTGCCAGCTTGGGGGCCCTAGGGCAGTTCTTC. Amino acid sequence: CASLGALGQFF.

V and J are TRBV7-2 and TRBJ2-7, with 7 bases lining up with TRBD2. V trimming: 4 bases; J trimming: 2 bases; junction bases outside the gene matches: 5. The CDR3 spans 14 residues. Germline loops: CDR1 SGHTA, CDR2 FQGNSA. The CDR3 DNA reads TGTGCCAGCAGCTCCGCCCGGGGGGCCTACGAGCAGTACTTC. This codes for CASSSARGAYEQYF.

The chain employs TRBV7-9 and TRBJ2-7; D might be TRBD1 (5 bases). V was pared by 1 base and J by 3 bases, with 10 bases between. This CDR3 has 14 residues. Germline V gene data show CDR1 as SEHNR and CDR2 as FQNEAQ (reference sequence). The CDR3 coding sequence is TGTGCCAGCAGCTTAGGGACGCAGGGCTACGAGCAGTACTTC. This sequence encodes CASSLGTQGYEQYF.

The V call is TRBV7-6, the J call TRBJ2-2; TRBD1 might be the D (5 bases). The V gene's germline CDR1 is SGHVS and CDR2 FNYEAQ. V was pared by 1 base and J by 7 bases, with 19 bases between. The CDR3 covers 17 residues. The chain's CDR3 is CASSLGPLREIGGELFF. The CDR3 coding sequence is TGTGCCAGCAGCTTAGGTCCGCTCAGGGAAATAGGCGGGGAGCTGTTTTTT.

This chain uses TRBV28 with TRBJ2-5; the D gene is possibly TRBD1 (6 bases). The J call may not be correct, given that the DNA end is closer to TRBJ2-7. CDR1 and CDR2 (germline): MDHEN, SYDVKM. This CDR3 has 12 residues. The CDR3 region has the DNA TGTGCCAGCAGTCCAGGGGCCGACGAGCAGTACTTC. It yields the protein CASSPGADEQYF.

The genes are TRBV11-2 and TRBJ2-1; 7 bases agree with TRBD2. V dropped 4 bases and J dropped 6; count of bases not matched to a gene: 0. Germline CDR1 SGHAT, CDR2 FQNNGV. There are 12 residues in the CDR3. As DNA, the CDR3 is TGTGCCAGCAGCTGGGGGGGCAATGAGCAGTTCTTC. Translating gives CASSWGGNEQFF. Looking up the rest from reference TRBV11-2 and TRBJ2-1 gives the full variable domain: EAGVAQSPRYKIIEKRQSVAFWCNPISGHATLYWYQQILGQGPKLLIQFQNNGVVDDSQLPKDRFSAERLKGVDSTLKIQPAKLEDSAVYLCASSWGGNEQFFGPGTRLTVL.

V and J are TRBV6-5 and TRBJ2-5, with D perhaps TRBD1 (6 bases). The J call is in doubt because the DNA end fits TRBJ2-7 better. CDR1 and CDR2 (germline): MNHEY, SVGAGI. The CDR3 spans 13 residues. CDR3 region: CASRQGTRGEQYF. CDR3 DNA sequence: TGTGCCAGCAGACAGGGAACCAGGGGCGAGCAGTACTTC.

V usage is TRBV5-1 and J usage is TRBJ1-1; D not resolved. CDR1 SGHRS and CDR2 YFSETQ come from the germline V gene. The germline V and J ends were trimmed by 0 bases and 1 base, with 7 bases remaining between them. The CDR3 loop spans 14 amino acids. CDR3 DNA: TGCGCCAGCAGCTTGGACAGCTCGAACACTGAAGCTTTCTTT. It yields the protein CASSLDSSNTEAFF.

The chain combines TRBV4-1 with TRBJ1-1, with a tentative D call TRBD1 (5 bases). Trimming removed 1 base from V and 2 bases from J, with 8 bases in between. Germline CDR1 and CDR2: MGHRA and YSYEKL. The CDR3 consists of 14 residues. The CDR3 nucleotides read TGCGCCAGCAGCCAAGCCGACAGTAACACTGAAGCTTTCTTT. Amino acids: CASSQADSNTEAFF.

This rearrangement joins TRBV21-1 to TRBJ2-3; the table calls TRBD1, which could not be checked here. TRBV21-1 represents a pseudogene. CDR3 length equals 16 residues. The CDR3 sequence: CASSKGQGPCTDTQYF. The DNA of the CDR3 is TGTGCCAGCAGCAAGGGACAGGGGCCTTGCACAGATACGCAGTATTTT.

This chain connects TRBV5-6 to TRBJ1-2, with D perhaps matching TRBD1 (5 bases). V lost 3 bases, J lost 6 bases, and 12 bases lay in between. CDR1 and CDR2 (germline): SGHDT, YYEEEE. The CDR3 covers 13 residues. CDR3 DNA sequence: TGTGCCAGCAGCTCGGCCAGGGTACATGGCTACACCTTC. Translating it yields CASSSARVHGYTF.

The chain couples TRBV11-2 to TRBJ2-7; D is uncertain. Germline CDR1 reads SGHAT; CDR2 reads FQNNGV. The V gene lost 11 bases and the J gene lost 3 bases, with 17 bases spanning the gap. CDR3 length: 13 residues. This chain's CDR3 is CADARAGRYEQYF. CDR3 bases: TGTGCCGACGCGCGAGCAGGTCGCTACGAGCAGTACTTC. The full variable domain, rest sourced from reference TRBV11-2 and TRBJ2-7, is EAGVAQSPRYKIIEKRQSVAFWCNPISGHATLYWYQQILGQGPKLLIQFQNNGVVDDSQLPKDRFSAERLKGVDSTLKIQPAKLEDSAVYLCADARAGRYEQYFGPGTRLTVT.